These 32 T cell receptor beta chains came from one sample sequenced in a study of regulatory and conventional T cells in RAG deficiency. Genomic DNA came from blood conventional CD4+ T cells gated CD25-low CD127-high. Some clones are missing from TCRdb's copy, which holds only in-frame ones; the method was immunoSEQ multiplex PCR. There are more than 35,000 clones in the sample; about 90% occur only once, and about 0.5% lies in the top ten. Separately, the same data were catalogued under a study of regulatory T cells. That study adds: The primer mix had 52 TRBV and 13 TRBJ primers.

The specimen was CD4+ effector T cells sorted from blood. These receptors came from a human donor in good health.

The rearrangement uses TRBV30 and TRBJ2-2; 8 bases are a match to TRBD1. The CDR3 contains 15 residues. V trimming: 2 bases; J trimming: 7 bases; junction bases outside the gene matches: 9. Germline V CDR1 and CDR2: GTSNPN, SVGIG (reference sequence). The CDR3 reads CAWSLGQGAVGELFF. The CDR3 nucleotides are TGTGCCTGGAGTCTTGGGCAGGGGGCCGTCGGGGAGCTGTTTTTT. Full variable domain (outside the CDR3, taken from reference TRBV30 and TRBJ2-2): SQTIHQWPATLVQPVGSPLSLECTVEGTSNPNLYWYRQAAGRGLQLLFYSVGIGQISSEVPQNLSASRPQDRQFILSSKKLLLSDSGFYLCAWSLGQGAVGELFFGEGSRLTVL.

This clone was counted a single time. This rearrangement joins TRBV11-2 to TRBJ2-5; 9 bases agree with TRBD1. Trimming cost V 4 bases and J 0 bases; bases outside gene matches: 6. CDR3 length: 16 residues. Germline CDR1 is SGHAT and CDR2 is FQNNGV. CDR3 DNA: TGTGCCAGCAGCTGGAGACAGGGGGGAAACCAAGAGACCCAGTACTTC. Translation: CASSWRQGGNQETQYF.

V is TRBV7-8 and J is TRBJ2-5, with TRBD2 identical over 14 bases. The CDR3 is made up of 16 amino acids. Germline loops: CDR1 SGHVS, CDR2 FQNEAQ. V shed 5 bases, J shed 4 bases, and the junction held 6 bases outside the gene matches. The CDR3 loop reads CASSPSGLAGAETQYF. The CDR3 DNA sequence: TGTGCCAGCAGCCCCTCGGGACTAGCGGGGGCAGAGACCCAGTACTTC.

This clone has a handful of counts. The DNA of the CDR3 is TGTGCCAGCAGCTTGGGGATGGAGCGGGGGGGCCACGAGCAGTACTTC. It specifies CASSLGMERGGHEQYF. V gene TRBV5-6 combines with J gene TRBJ2-7, with TRBD2 identical over 10 bases. The CDR3 contains 16 residues. The V gene end was trimmed by 0 bases and the J gene end by 5 bases; junction bases not matched to a gene: 8. Germline loops: CDR1 SGHDT, CDR2 YYEEEE.

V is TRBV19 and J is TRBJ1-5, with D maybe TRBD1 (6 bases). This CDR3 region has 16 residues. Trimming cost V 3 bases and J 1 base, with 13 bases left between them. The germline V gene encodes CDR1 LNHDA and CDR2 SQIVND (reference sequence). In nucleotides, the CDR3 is TGTGCCAGTAGTATCTCGGTAGGGGGGAGCAATCAGCCCCAGCATTTT. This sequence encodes CASSISVGGSNQPQHF.

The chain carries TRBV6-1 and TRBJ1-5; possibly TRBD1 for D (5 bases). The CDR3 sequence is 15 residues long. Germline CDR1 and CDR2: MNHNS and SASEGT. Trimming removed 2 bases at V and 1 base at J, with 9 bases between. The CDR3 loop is CASSELGVSNQPQHF. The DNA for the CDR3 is TGTGCCAGCAGTGAATTGGGGGTGAGCAATCAGCCCCAGCATTTT.

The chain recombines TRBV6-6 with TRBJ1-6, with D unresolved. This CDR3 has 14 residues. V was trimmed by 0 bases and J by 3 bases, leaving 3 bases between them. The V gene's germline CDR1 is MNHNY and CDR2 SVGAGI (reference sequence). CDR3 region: CASSYSNYNSPLHF. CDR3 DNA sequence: TGTGCCAGCAGTTACTCGAACTATAATTCACCCCTCCACTTT.

Here the CDR3 reads CASSLMGQVNNQPQHF. CDR3 coding DNA: TGTGCCAGCAGCTTAATGGGACAGGTCAACAATCAGCCCCAGCATTTT. The chain joins TRBV7-2 to TRBJ1-5, with 8 bases lining up with TRBD1. The CDR3 is made up of 16 amino acids. V lost 2 bases, J lost 3 bases, and 6 bases stayed unmatched. The germline V gene encodes CDR1 SGHTA and CDR2 FQGNSA.

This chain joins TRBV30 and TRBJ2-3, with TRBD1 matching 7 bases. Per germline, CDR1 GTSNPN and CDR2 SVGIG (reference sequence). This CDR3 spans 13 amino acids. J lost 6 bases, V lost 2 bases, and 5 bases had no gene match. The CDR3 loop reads CAWSLSGGDTQYF. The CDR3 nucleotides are TGTGCCTGGAGTTTATCAGGGGGTGATACGCAGTATTTT.

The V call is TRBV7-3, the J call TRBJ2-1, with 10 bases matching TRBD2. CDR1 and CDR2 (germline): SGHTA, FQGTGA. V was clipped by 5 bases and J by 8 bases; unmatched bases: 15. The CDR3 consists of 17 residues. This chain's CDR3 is CASSPETSGLAGYEQFF. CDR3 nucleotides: TGTGCCAGCAGCCCCGAGACTAGCGGGCTGGCTGGGTATGAGCAGTTCTTC.

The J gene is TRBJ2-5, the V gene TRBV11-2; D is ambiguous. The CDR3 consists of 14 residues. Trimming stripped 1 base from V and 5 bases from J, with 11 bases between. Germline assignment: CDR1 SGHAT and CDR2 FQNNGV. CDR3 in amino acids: CASSLVAARETQYF. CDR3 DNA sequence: TGTGCCAGCAGCTTAGTGGCAGCCCGGGAGACCCAGTACTTC.

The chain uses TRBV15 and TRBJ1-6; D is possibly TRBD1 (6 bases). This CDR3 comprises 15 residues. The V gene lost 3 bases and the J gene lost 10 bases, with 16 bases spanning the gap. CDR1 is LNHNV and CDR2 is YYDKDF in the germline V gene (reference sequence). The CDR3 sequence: CATSSGTFLGSPLHF. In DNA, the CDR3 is TGTGCCACCAGCAGCGGGACATTCTTGGGGTCACCCCTCCACTTT.

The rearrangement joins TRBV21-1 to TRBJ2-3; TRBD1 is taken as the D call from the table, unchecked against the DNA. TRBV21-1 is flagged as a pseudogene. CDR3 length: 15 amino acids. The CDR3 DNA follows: TGTGCCAGCAGCAAAGGAGGACAGGTCCAGGATACGCAGTATTTT. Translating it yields CASSKGGQVQDTQYF.

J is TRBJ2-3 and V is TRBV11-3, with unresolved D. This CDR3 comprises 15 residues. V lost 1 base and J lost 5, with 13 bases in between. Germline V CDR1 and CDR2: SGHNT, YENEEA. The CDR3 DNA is TGTGCCAGCAGCTTAGCCCACGTAGGGAAAGATACGCAGTATTTT. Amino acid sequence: CASSLAHVGKDTQYF.

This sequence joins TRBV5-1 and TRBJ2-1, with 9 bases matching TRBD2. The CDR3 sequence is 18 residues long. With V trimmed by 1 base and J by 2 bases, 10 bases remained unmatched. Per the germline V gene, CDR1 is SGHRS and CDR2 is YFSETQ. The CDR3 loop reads CASSLSGGGGAAYNEQFF. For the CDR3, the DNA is TGCGCCAGCAGCTTGTCCGGGGGCGGGGGGGCCGCCTACAATGAGCAGTTCTTC.

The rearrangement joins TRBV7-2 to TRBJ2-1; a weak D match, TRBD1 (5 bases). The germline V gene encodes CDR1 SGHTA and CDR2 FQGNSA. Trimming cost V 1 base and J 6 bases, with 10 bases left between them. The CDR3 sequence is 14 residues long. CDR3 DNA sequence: TGTGCCAGCAGCTTAGTAGGGGTAGGCAATGAGCAGTTCTTC. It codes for CASSLVGVGNEQFF.

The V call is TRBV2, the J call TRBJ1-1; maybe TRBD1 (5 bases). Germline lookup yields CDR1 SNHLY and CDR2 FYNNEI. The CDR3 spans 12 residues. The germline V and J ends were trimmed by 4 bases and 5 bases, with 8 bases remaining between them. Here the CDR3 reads CASSGQGTEAFF. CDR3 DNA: TGTGCCAGCAGTGGGCAGGGAACTGAAGCTTTCTTT. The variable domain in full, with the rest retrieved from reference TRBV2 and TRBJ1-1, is EPEVTQTPSHQVTQMGQEVILRCVPISNHLYFYWYRQILGQKVEFLVSFYNNEISEKSEIFDDQFSVERPDGSNFTLKIRSTKLEDSAMYFCASSGQGTEAFFGQGTRLTVV.

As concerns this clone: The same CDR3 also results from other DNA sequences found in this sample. For the CDR3, the DNA is TGTGCCAGCAGCTACGGTTCCAGGGAGGGGGGCTACACCTTC. Amino acid sequence: CASSYGSREGGYTF. This chain uses TRBV9 with TRBJ1-2, with a tentative D call TRBD1 (5 bases). The CDR3 has 14 residues. Trimming left V 4 bases short and J 8 bases short, with 18 bases between. Germline V gives CDR1 SGDLS, CDR2 YYNGEE. Together with reference TRBV9 and TRBJ1-2, the CDR3 gives the full variable domain: DSGVTQTPKHLITATGQRVTLRCSPRSGDLSVYWYQQSLDQGLQFLIQYYNGEERAKGNILERFSAQQFPDLHSELNLSSLELGDSALYFCASSYGSREGGYTFGSGTRLTVV.

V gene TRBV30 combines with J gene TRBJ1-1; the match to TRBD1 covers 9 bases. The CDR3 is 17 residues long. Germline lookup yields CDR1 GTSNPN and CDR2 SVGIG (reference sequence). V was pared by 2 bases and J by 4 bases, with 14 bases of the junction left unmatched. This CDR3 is CAWSPPTPGQGGTEAFF. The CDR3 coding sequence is TGTGCCTGGAGTCCCCCTACTCCGGGACAGGGAGGCACTGAAGCTTTCTTT.

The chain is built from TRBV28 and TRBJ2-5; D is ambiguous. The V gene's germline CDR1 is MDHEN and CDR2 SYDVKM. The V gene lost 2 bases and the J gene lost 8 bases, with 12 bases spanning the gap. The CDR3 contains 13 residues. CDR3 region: CASSLDTPRTQYF. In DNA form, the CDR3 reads TGTGCCAGCAGTTTAGACACCCCCCGAACCCAGTACTTC.

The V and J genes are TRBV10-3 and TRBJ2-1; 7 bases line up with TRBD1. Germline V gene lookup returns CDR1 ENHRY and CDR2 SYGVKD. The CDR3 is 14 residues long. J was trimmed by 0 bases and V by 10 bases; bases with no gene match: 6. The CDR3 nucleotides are TGTGCCAGCACAGGGGAGAGCTCCTACAATGAGCAGTTCTTC. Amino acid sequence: CASTGESSYNEQFF.

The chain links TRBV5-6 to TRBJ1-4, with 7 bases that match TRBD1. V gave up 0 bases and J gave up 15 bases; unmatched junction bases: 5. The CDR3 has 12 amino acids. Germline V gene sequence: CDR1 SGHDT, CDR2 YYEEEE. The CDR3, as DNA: TGTGCCAGCAGCTTGGTGACAGGGTCGGTGTTTTTT. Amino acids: CASSLVTGSVFF.

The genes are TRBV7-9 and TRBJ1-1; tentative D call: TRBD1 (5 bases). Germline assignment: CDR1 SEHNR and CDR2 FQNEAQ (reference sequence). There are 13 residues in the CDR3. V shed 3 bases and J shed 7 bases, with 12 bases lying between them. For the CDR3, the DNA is TGTGCCAGCAGCTTGACCGGGGGTGGTGAAGCTTTCTTT. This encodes CASSLTGGGEAFF.

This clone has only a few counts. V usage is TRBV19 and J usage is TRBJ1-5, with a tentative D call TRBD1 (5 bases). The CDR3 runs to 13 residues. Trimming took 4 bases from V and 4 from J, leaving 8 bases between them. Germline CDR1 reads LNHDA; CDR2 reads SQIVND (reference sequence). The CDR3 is CASSKGQNQPQHF. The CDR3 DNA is TGTGCCAGTAGTAAGGGGCAGAATCAGCCCCAGCATTTT.

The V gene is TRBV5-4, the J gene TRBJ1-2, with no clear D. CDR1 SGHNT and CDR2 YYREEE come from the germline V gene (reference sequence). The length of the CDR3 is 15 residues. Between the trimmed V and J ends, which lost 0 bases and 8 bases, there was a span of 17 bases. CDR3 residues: CASSLEVFSGRGYTF. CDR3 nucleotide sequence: TGTGCCAGCAGCTTGGAGGTGTTTTCAGGTCGCGGCTACACCTTC.

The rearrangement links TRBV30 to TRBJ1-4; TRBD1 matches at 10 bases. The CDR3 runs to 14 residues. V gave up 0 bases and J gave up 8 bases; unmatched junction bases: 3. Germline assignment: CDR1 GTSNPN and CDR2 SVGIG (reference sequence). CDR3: CAWSVRTGGEKLFF. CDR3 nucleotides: TGTGCCTGGAGTGTAAGGACAGGGGGGGAAAAACTGTTTTTT.

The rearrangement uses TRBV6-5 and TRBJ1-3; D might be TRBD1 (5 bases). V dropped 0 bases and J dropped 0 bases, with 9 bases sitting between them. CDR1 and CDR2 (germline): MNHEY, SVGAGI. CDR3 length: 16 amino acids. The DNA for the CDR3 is TGTGCCAGCAGTTACTCGGGGGACCCCTCTGGAAACACCATATATTTT. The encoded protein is CASSYSGDPSGNTIYF.

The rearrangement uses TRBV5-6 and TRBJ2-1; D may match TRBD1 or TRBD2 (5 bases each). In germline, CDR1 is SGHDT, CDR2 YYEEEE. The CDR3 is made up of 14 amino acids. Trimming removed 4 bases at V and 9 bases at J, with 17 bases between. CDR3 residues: CASSQRGAVGEQFF. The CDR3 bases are TGTGCCAGCAGCCAACGAGGGGCAGTTGGTGAGCAGTTCTTC.

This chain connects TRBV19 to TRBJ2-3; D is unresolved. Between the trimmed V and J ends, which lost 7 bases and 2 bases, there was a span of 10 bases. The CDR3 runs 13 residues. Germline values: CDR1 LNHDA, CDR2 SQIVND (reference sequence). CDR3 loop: CASKALYTDTQYF. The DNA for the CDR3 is TGTGCCAGTAAGGCCCTCTACACAGATACGCAGTATTTT.

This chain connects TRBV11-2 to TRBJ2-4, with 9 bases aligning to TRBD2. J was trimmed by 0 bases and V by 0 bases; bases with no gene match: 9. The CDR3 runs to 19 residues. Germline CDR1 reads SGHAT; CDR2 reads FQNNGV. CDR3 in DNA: TGTGCCAGCAGCTTAGATATGCAGCTAGCGGGAATAGCCAAAAACATTCAGTACTTC. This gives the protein CASSLDMQLAGIAKNIQYF.

CDR3 in amino acids: CASSPGDLNEKLFF. Written as DNA, the CDR3 is TGTGCCAGCAGTCCAGGAGACCTTAATGAAAAACTGTTTTTT. This chain uses TRBV6-6 with TRBJ1-4; D is uncertain. Germline V gene lookup returns CDR1 MNHNY and CDR2 SVGAGI (reference sequence). The V end was cut by 5 bases, the J end by 4 bases, with 11 bases between. CDR3 length: 14 residues.

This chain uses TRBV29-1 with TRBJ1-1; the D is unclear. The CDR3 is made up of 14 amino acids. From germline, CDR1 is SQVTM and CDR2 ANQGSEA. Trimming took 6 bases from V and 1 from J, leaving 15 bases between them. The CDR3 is CSVAPRSGNTEAFF. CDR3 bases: TGCAGCGTGGCCCCCAGGAGCGGGAACACTGAAGCTTTCTTT.